The next 5 T cell receptor beta chains were all read from a single sample in a study of T cell responses to AZD1222 COVID-19 vaccine. The table came from immunoSEQ multiplex PCR; TCRdb's copy has only in-frame clones and leaves some out. The sample lists 90,000 to 100,000 clones; 70% to 85% were seen once. This sample comprised peripheral blood, obtained 28 days after the second AZD1222 dose. The receptors originated from an adult who received the AZD1222 COVID-19 vaccine.

V and J are TRBV19 and TRBJ1-6; TRBD1 might be the D (5 bases). Germline V gives CDR1 LNHDA, CDR2 SQIVND (reference sequence). Trimming removed 4 bases from V and 14 bases from J, with 21 bases in between. The CDR3 spans 15 residues. DNA of the CDR3: TGTGCCAGTAGTAAGGAGGGGTCCGCTCCCGGTACCCTCCACTTT. Protein sequence: CASSKEGSAPGTLHF.

This clone was picked up one time. The rearrangement joins TRBV4-1 to TRBJ2-7, with D hard to call. The CDR3 has 12 residues. The germline gives CDR1 MGHRA, CDR2 YSYEKL. Between the trimmed V and J ends, which lost 2 bases and 4 bases, there was a span of 6 bases. The CDR3 DNA reads as TGCGCCAGCAGCCAAATACTTTACGAGCAGTACTTC. Protein sequence: CASSQILYEQYF.

The chain carries TRBV2 and TRBJ1-5; D ambiguous. V lost 4 bases and J 7 bases, leaving 14 bases between the germline ends. Germline V gives CDR1 SNHLY, CDR2 FYNNEI. This CDR3 comprises 14 residues. The CDR3 spells CASSGAPPGQPQHF. The CDR3 DNA follows: TGTGCCAGCAGTGGGGCTCCCCCTGGGCAGCCCCAGCATTTT.

The chain employs TRBV7-9 and TRBJ2-3; the D gene could be TRBD1 or TRBD2 (5 bases each). Trimming removed 5 bases at V and 1 base at J, with 16 bases between. Germline CDR1 SEHNR, CDR2 FQNEAQ (reference sequence). The CDR3 sequence is 16 residues long. The CDR3 DNA sequence: TGTGCCAGCAGCCCCCTCATAGGGACCGGCACAGATACGCAGTATTTT. Translated: CASSPLIGTGTDTQYF.

V gene TRBV7-2 combines with J gene TRBJ1-5, with D perhaps matching TRBD1 (6 bases). CDR3 size: 13 residues. Germline lookup yields CDR1 SGHTA and CDR2 FQGNSA. V lost 2 bases and J 5 bases, leaving 7 bases between the germline ends. The CDR3: CASSLKGDQPQHF. CDR3 DNA sequence: TGTGCCAGCAGCTTAAAGGGGGATCAGCCCCAGCATTTT.